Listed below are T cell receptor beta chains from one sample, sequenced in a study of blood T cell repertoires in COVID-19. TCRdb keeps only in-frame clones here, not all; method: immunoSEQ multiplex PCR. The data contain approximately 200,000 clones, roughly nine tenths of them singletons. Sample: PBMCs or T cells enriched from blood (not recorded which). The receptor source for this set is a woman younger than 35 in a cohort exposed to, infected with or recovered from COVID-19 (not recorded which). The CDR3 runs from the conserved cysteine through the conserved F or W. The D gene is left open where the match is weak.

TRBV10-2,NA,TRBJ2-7,CASSESDSTHF
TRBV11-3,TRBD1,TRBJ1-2,CASSPDRGSYGYTF
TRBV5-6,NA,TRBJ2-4,CASSKPTGGVSKNIQYF
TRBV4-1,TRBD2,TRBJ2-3,CASSQDLAGGRNTDTQYF
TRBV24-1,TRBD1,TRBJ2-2,CATSVAWGTGITGELFF
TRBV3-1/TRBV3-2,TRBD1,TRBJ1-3,CASSPTGAFTVSGNTIYF
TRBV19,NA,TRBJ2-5,CASSRPQETQYF
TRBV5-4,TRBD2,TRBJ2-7,CASSLGTSVPYEQYF
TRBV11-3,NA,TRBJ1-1,CASSMTANTEAFF
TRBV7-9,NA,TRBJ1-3,CASSLARTNSGNTIYF
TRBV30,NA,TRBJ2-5,CAWSGLKETQYF
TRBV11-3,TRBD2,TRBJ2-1,CASSYSSGLAYNEQFF
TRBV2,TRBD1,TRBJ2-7,CASRPGQGNHEQYF
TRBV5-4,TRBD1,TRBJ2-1,CASLFQGAKRGEQFF
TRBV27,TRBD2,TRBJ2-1,CASSERGTSRSWDNEQFF
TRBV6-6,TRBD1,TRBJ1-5,CASSYSGTGKNQPQHF
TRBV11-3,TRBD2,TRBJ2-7,CASSTGLAGNEQYF
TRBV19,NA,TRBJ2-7,CASSEAGLYEQYF
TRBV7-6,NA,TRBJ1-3,CASSQRQNSGGNTIYF
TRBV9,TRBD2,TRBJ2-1,CASSERAGLAGGEEQFF
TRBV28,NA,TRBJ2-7,CASSSWGPYEQYF
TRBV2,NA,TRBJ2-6,CASSVRGTGANVLTF
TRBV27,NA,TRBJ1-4,CASSFHPDSSTTNEKLFF
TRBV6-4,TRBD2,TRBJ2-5,CASSDEAGGQETQYF
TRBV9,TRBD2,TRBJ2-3,CASSVLAGVTDTQYF
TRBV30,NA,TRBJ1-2,CAWSPGYYGYTF
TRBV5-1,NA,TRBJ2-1,CASSPDGAYPYNEQFF
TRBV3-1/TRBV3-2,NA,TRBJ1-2,CASSQESQGYTF
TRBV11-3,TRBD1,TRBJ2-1,CASSVGQGEVEQFF
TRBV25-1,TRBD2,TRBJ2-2,CASSRGVTGELFF
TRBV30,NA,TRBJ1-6,CAWSGGTAGDSPLHF
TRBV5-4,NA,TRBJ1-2,CASSSGSPRGYTF
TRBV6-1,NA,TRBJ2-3,CASSEGQTGTDTQYF
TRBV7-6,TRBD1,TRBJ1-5,CASSLGGTGAQPQHF
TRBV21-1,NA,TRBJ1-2,CASSPGERPKIPPYGYTF
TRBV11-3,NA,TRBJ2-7,CASSLESGGGSYEQYF
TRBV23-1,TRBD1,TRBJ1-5,CASSRLTGQGTHQPQHF
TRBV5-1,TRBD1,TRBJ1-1,CASSYWSGGNTEAFF
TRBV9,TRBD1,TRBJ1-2,CASSQGTATGYTF
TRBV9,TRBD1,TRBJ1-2,CASSESPTGLYGYTF
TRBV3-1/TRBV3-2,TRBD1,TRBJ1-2,CASSHRDRGDYGYTF
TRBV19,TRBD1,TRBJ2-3,CASSAIQGTPLTDTQYF
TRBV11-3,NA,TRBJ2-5,CASSLGRGRETQYF
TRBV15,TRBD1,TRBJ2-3,CATSRLDRGLEDTQYF
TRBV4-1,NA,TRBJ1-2,CASSQGSGDYTF
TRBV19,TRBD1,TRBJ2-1,CASSTFAATGAYNEQFF
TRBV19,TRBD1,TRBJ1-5,CASSVNRGGVSNQPQHF
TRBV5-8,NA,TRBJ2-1,CASSQQNRNEQFF
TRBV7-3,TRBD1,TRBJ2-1,CASSLVQGVTYNEQFF
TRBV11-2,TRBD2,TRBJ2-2,CASSTGTSGGAGGELFF
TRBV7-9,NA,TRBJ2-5,CASSPSLTGSETQYF
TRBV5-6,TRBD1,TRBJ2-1,CASSSRDRGPKQFF
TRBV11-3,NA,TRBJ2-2,CATRQELKTGELFF
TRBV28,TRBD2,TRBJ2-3,CASRGGTTDTQYF